Sequencing of this T cell receptor beta chain was carried out in a study of blood T cell repertoires in COVID-19 (dated by TCRdb to 2019 to 2021). Context from the whole study: Collaborator samples came from the United States, Italy and Spain and covered acute and convalescent phases of COVID-19. Nearly every sample came with metadata listing a de-identified subject ID, COVID-19 status, age in years and sex. Deeply sampled blood TCRbeta repertoires from subjects exposed to, actively infected with, or recovered from COVID-19 were included in the dataset. The repertoires were released in a freely available public database intended as a resource for research on the immune response to SARS-CoV-2. Where HLA class I and class II types were available, the types were taken from metadata supplied by the sample provider, not from assay-based typing. The samples were drawn from the first 160 participants of the ongoing ImmuneRACE study and from 1,254 subjects provided by 6 global collaborators. The prospective study material was composed of cDNA or gDNA derived from T cells, B-cell-depleted T cells, or PBMCs. Results the study describes overall, beyond this receptor: Clinical and demographic metadata were provided uncurated, with the amount varying by source and participant.

In Seattle, one collaborating source enrolled patients while the infection was active and tracked those patients longitudinally over the course of disease. Whole blood was collected in K2EDTA tubes by collaborating institutions according to the institutions' own protocols. For TCRbeta analysis, collaborators shipped samples as frozen whole blood, isolated PBMCs, or DNA extracted from either of those sample types. TCRbeta CDR3 regions were amplified from genomic DNA by means of the immunoSEQ Assay, a bias-controlled multiplex PCR. The authors processed their data as follows. Nucleated cell counts per sample were estimated from amplification of reference gene primers within the assay. To quantify the absolute abundance of each unique TCRbeta CDR3 rearrangement, sequence reads were collapsed and filtered. For each sample, productive Simpson clonality was calculated as the square root of Simpson's diversity index across productive rearrangements. Imported from immuneACCESS, the table was reduced by TCRdb to in-frame sequences with V and J called. These copies leave out some clones; in studies compared against another copy, an unresolved V gene accounts for under half, and the cause of the remainder is not known. V, J and clone size were drawn from that table, and D and trimming were deduced from the DNA. This sample is represented by 150,000 to 200,000 clones; over 80% of them were singletons. The ten largest clones add up to about 4.8% of the sample.

This clone was picked up a small number of times. Its antigen is currently not known. Nothing much larger sits one base from this clone, and base qualities are not available. The germline V gene sets CDR1 to SQVTM and CDR2 to ANQGSEA. The CDR3 contains 13 residues, cysteine and phenylalanine counted. Left in the record is the CDR3 DNA by itself, 39 bases read in frame from the first base. Trimming accounts for 5 bases at V and 3 bases at J, while the number of junction bases matched to no gene is 4. The sequence was obtained from a man between 25 and 39 years old with COVID-19, enrolled during active disease. The rearranged chain carries TRBV29-1 and TRBJ1-1; 9 bases in between match TRBD1. Sequenced: peripheral blood. The DNA is as follows: TGCAGCGTTACCGGACAGGGGCACACTGAAGCTTTCTTT. Its protein reads: CSVTGQGHTEAFF.